The next 25 T cell receptor beta chains were all read from a single sample in a study of OX40 agonist ivuxolimab in advanced cancers. TCRdb's table, derived via immunoSEQ multiplex PCR, lists solely in-frame clones and lacks some. The sample contains more than 55,000 clones, 60% to 85% of which appear only once. This material consisted of CD4+ or CD8+ T cells sorted from blood, taken in a trial of the OX40 agonist ivuxolimab. The source is an adult with an advanced solid tumor such as melanoma, head and neck, liver or kidney cancer.

The V call is TRBV5-1, the J call TRBJ2-7; a possible D gene is TRBD2 (5 bases). The germline V and J ends were trimmed by 0 bases and 7 bases, with 14 bases remaining between them. Per germline, CDR1 SGHRS and CDR2 YFSETQ. The CDR3 is made up of 14 amino acids. CDR3: CASSLEPPRGEQYF. As DNA, the CDR3 is TGCGCCAGCAGCTTGGAACCGCCAAGAGGGGAGCAGTACTTC.

In this sample, this clone turned up a few times. The CDR3 reads CAISVQGAFTEAFF. The CDR3 DNA reads TGTGCCATCAGTGTACAGGGGGCATTCACTGAAGCTTTCTTT. This rearrangement joins TRBV10-3 to TRBJ1-1, with TRBD1 identical over 9 bases. V was pared by 4 bases and J by 4 bases, with 4 bases of the junction left unmatched. The CDR3 is made up of 14 amino acids. CDR1 is ENHRY and CDR2 is SYGVKD in the germline V gene.

This chain links TRBV5-6 with TRBJ2-2, with D possibly matching TRBD2 (5 bases). Germline V gene lookup returns CDR1 SGHDT and CDR2 YYEEEE. The CDR3 covers 16 residues. Trimming stripped 6 bases from V and 2 bases from J, with 17 bases between. CDR3 protein: CASIKRGPTNTGELFF. The DNA for the CDR3 is TGTGCCAGCATCAAAAGAGGGCCAACAAACACCGGGGAGCTGTTTTTT. The full variable domain, with the rest looked up from reference TRBV5-6 and TRBJ2-2, is DAGVTQSPTHLIKTRGQQVTLRCSPKSGHDTVSWYQQALGQGPQFIFQYYEEEERQRGNFPDRFSGHQFPNYSSELNVNALLLGDSALYLCASIKRGPTNTGELFFGEGSRLTVL.

The chain employs TRBV9 and TRBJ2-2, with TRBD2 as a possible D gene (6 bases). With 0 bases removed from V and 3 bases from J, the gap between germline ends came to 12 bases. This CDR3 contains 16 residues. CDR1 is SGDLS and CDR2 is YYNGEE in the germline V gene. CDR3 sequence (DNA): TGTGCCAGCAGCGTAGGGAGGGGAGTAGACACCGGGGAGCTGTTTTTT. Residues: CASSVGRGVDTGELFF.

The CDR3 sequence: CACSGNYGYTF. CDR3 coding DNA: TGTGCCTGCTCAGGGAACTATGGCTACACCTTC. The chain recombines TRBV30 with TRBJ1-2; possibly TRBD1 for D (5 bases). The CDR3 is made up of 11 amino acids. Germline CDR1 is GTSNPN and CDR2 is SVGIG (reference sequence). The V end was cut by 6 bases, the J end by 2 bases, with 7 bases between.

Sample share makes this clone large. The chain is built from TRBV4-2 and TRBJ1-4; D is perhaps TRBD1 (6 bases). Between the trimmed V and J ends, which lost 1 base and 6 bases, there was a span of 12 bases. This CDR3 is 15 amino acids long. Germline CDR1 is LGHNA and CDR2 is YNFKEQ. The CDR3 sequence is CASSQVGEGDEKLFF. CDR3 DNA sequence: TGTGCCAGCAGCCAAGTGGGAGAGGGGGATGAAAAACTGTTTTTT.

The chain joins TRBV5-4 to TRBJ2-5; possibly TRBD1 or TRBD2 for D (5 bases each). The CDR3 contains 13 residues. V dropped 1 base and J dropped 5 bases, with 9 bases sitting between them. Germline CDR1 is SGHNT and CDR2 is YYREEE (reference sequence). In DNA form, the CDR3 reads TGTGCCAGCAGCTTGTGGGGGTTGGAGACCCAGTACTTC. Translated: CASSLWGLETQYF. Variable domain in full (rest from reference TRBV5-4 and TRBJ2-5): ETGVTQSPTHLIKTRGQQVTLRCSSQSGHNTVSWYQQALGQGPQFIFQYYREEENGRGNFPPRFSGLQFPNYSSELNVNALELDDSALYLCASSLWGLETQYFGPGTRLLVL.

This clone turned up a few times. The chain uses TRBV28 and TRBJ1-5; D remains ambiguous. Looked up from germline, CDR1 is MDHEN and CDR2 is SYDVKM. The CDR3 is 15 amino acids. V was cut by 3 bases and J by 3 bases, with 12 bases left in between. The CDR3 DNA reads TGTGCCAGCAGTTTTCAGGACCGACTCAATCAGCCCCAGCATTTT. Its translation: CASSFQDRLNQPQHF.

This clone showed up just once. The CDR3 loop is CASSFFSRGDSYEQYF. As DNA, the CDR3 is TGTGCCAGCAGTTTCTTTTCGCGGGGGGACTCCTACGAGCAGTACTTC. This sequence joins TRBV27 and TRBJ2-7; 8 positions agree with TRBD2. Germline values: CDR1 MNHEY, CDR2 SMNVEV (reference sequence). V dropped 3 bases and J dropped 0; count of bases not matched to a gene: 7. The CDR3 covers 16 residues.

The chain joins TRBV7-2 to TRBJ2-3; D gene ambiguous. Trimming shortened V by 2 bases and J by 2 bases, and 11 bases separated the two germline ends. Per germline, CDR1 SGHTA and CDR2 FQGNSA. The CDR3 contains 15 residues. CDR3 in amino acids: CASSLRDFATDTQYF. In DNA, the CDR3 is TGTGCCAGCAGCTTACGCGACTTCGCCACAGATACGCAGTATTTT.

The chain is built from TRBV5-1 and TRBJ2-1; 8 bases align to TRBD1. Losses at the gene ends were 4 bases for V and 6 bases for J; bases not matched to a gene: 6. The CDR3 contains 14 residues. Germline CDR1 SGHRS, CDR2 YFSETQ. The CDR3 nucleotides read TGCGCCAGCAGCCCTGGGACAGGTGGCAATGAGCAGTTCTTC. Protein: CASSPGTGGNEQFF.

The V call is TRBV28, the J call TRBJ2-2, with D uncertain. From germline, CDR1 is MDHEN and CDR2 SYDVKM. CDR3 length: 15 amino acids. V dropped 5 bases and J dropped 6 bases, with 16 bases sitting between them. The DNA for the CDR3 is TGTGCCAGCAGTAGTACAACTTCAGGAGCCGGGGAGCTGTTTTTT. It encodes CASSSTTSGAGELFF.

The rearrangement joins TRBV6-5 to TRBJ1-2; 8 bases fit TRBD1. The V gene end was trimmed by 4 bases and the J gene end by 3 bases; junction bases not matched to a gene: 4. The germline CDR1 and CDR2 sequences are MNHEY and SVGAGI. This CDR3 is built from 14 residues. The CDR3 loop reads CASSFQGADYGYTF. CDR3 nucleotides: TGTGCCAGCAGTTTTCAGGGGGCAGACTATGGCTACACCTTC.

The CDR3 here is CASNHDLASHEQFF. Here the CDR3 DNA reads TGTGCCAGCAACCACGACCTAGCAAGCCATGAGCAGTTCTTC. The J gene is TRBJ2-1, the V gene TRBV7-9, with D tentatively TRBD2 (5 bases). CDR3 length: 14 residues. V was pared by 7 bases and J by 8 bases, with 18 bases between. The germline CDR1 and CDR2 sequences are SEHNR and FQNEAQ (reference sequence).

The chain is built from TRBV28 and TRBJ2-5; 13 bases map to TRBD2. V was clipped by 9 bases and J by 5 bases; unmatched bases: 9. From germline, CDR1 is MDHEN and CDR2 SYDVKM. CDR3 length equals 15 residues. As DNA, the CDR3 is TGTGCCAGTAACAACTGGACTAGCGGGAGTGAGACCCAGTACTTC. Translated: CASNNWTSGSETQYF.

J is TRBJ1-1 and V is TRBV28, with D perhaps matching TRBD1 (5 bases). V was pared by 6 bases and J by 6 bases, with 20 bases between. The germline gives CDR1 MDHEN, CDR2 SYDVKM. The CDR3 is 15 residues long. The CDR3, as DNA: TGTGCCAGCAGCCTTCTTATCAGGGTAGGGGCTGAAGCTTTCTTT. Protein: CASSLLIRVGAEAFF.

The genes are TRBV7-2 and TRBJ2-5; 7 bases line up with TRBD2. The CDR3 loop spans 15 amino acids. Losses at the gene ends were 5 bases for V and 2 bases for J; bases not matched to a gene: 8. CDR1 is SGHTA and CDR2 is FQGNSA in the germline V gene. The CDR3 coding sequence is TGTGCCAGCAGCGTTAGCGGACTAGAGCAAGAGACCCAGTACTTC. This encodes CASSVSGLEQETQYF.

This clone appeared once. CDR3 DNA sequence: TGTGCCAGTACCCCAGGGGGGAGGATGAACACTGAAGCTTTCTTT. It yields the protein CASTPGGRMNTEAFF. The rearrangement uses TRBV19 and TRBJ1-1; 7 bases line up with TRBD1. There are 15 residues in the CDR3. Germline V lookup: CDR1 LNHDA, CDR2 SQIVND (reference sequence). Trimming cost V 7 bases and J 0 bases; bases outside gene matches: 8.

This clone occurred once. V is TRBV5-4 and J is TRBJ2-2; 7 nucleotides align to TRBD2. With V trimmed by 3 bases and J by 6 bases, 8 bases remained unmatched. Per germline, CDR1 SGHNT and CDR2 YYREEE (reference sequence). This CDR3 is 15 amino acids long. The CDR3 bases are TGTGCCAGCAGCTCCTGGCGGGAGACCGCCGGGGAGCTGTTTTTT. Amino acids: CASSSWRETAGELFF.

The genes are TRBV5-1 and TRBJ1-1; D is ambiguous. The V gene lost 2 bases and the J gene lost 0 bases, with 8 bases spanning the gap. CDR1 is SGHRS, CDR2 YFSETQ, per germline. The CDR3 totals 14 residues. CDR3 sequence: CASSFVSLNTEAFF. DNA of the CDR3: TGCGCCAGCAGCTTCGTTTCCCTGAACACTGAAGCTTTCTTT. Filled out from reference TRBV5-1 and TRBJ1-1, the complete variable domain reads KAGVTQTPRYLIKTRGQQVTLSCSPISGHRSVSWYQQTPGQGLQFLFEYFSETQRNKGNFPGRFSGRQFSNSRSEMNVSTLELGDSALYLCASSFVSLNTEAFFGQGTRLTVV.

The chain combines TRBV6-1 with TRBJ2-7, with D unclear. Trimming shortened V by 6 bases and J by 5 bases, and 5 bases separated the two germline ends. Germline V lookup: CDR1 MNHNS, CDR2 SASEGT. The CDR3 is 10 residues long. The CDR3 sequence is CASRLHEQYF. The DNA for the CDR3 is TGTGCCAGCAGACTCCACGAGCAGTACTTC.

V is TRBV11-2 and J is TRBJ1-1; 8 nucleotides agree with TRBD1. V was pared by 3 bases and J by 3 bases, with 6 bases of the junction left unmatched. The germline V gene has CDR1 SGHAT and CDR2 FQNNGV. The CDR3 covers 15 residues. The CDR3 is CASSLGTGGYTEAFF. Here the CDR3 DNA reads TGTGCCAGCAGCTTGGGGACAGGCGGGTACACTGAAGCTTTCTTT.

The table lists this clone with a few counts. The V and J genes are TRBV27 and TRBJ2-7; 11 bases are shared with TRBD1. Germline trimming cut 5 bases from V and 5 bases from J; bases unmatched to any gene: 11. Germline CDR1 and CDR2: MNHEY and SMNVEV (reference sequence). The length of the CDR3 is 16 residues. Written as DNA, the CDR3 is TGTGCCAGCAGTACCTGGACAGGGGGCGAGGCCCACGAGCAGTACTTC. This gives the protein CASSTWTGGEAHEQYF.

The chain links TRBV9 to TRBJ1-3; TRBD1 agrees at 9 bases. Trimming at V came to 0 bases and at J to 8 bases, leaving 6 bases not matched to a gene. The germline CDR1 and CDR2 sequences are SGDLS and YYNGEE. There are 15 residues in the CDR3. CDR3 sequence reads: CASSVDTGGMDTIYF. The CDR3 nucleotides are TGTGCCAGCAGCGTAGACACAGGGGGCATGGACACCATATATTTT.

This clone was observed a handful of times. DNA for the CDR3: TGTGCCAGCAGCGAGGGGACAGCATTCCAAGAGACCCAGTACTTC. Translation gives CASSEGTAFQETQYF. This chain joins TRBV9 and TRBJ2-5, with 7 bases matching TRBD1. The ends lost 3 bases at V and 1 base at J; junction bases unmatched: 6. Germline assignment: CDR1 SGDLS and CDR2 YYNGEE. This CDR3 is built from 15 residues.